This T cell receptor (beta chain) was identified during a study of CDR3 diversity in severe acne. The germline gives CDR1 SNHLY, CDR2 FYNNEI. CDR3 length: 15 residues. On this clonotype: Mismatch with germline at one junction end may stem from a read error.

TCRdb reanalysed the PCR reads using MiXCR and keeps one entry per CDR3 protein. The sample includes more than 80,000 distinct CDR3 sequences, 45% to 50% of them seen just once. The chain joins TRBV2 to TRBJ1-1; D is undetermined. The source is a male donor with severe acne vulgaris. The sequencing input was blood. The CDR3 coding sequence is TGTACCAGCAGGATTAACCTGGACGGCAACACTGAAGCTTTCTTT. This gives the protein CTSRINLDGNTEAFF.